A single sample is the source of the 26 T cell receptor beta chains below, sequenced in a study of blood T cell repertoires in COVID-19. Measured with immunoSEQ multiplex PCR; TCRdb has only the in-frame clones, and not every one. The repertoire holds around 340,000 clones, around nine tenths seen once, with 7.1% in the top ten. The sequencing input was peripheral blood. The receptors originated from a woman aged 60 to 75 with COVID-19, enrolled during active disease.

The chain recombines TRBV9 with TRBJ1-4; the match to TRBD1 covers 7 bases. The ends lost 4 bases at V and 7 bases at J; junction bases unmatched: 10. The V gene's germline CDR1 is SGDLS and CDR2 YYNGEE. The CDR3 contains 15 residues. The CDR3 loop reads CASSRDKGAGEKLFF. CDR3 DNA: TGTGCCAGCAGCCGCGATAAGGGGGCTGGTGAAAAACTGTTTTTT.

The J gene is TRBJ1-1, the V gene TRBV5-1; D remains ambiguous. This CDR3 comprises 13 residues. Trimming stripped 2 bases from V and 0 bases from J, with 5 bases between. The germline gives CDR1 SGHRS, CDR2 YFSETQ. The CDR3 DNA reads TGCGCCAGCAGCTTCGAGATGAACACTGAAGCTTTCTTT. Its translation: CASSFEMNTEAFF.

This clone was found once. The gene calls are TRBV18 and TRBJ1-6, with TRBD1 matching 7 bases. After removal of 8 bases from V and 7 bases from J, the junction contained 14 bases not matched to a gene. CDR1 and CDR2 from the germline V gene are KGHSH and LQKENI. CDR3 length: 16 residues. The CDR3 sequence is CASAPPSRGRNSPLHF. For the CDR3, the DNA is TGTGCCAGCGCTCCCCCGTCCAGGGGGAGAAATTCACCCCTCCACTTT.

The chain combines TRBV27 with TRBJ2-7; a possible D gene is TRBD2 (6 bases). The V gene's germline CDR1 is MNHEY and CDR2 SMNVEV (reference sequence). V was trimmed by 6 bases and J by 4 bases, leaving 13 bases between them. CDR3 length: 13 residues. The CDR3 DNA sequence: TGTGCCAGCAGAGCTGGAGGGGAGTACGAGCAGTACTTC. Translating it yields CASRAGGEYEQYF.

The gene calls are TRBV9 and TRBJ2-5; 8 bases align to TRBD1. Germline-derived CDR1 and CDR2 are SGDLS and YYNGEE. The CDR3 length is 14 residues. Trimming removed 0 bases from V and 4 bases from J; junction bases left unmatched: 2. The chain's CDR3 is CASSVGQGRETQYF. DNA of the CDR3: TGTGCCAGCAGCGTAGGACAGGGGCGAGAGACCCAGTACTTC.

The table lists this clone with a few counts. The V call is TRBV11-3, the J call TRBJ2-3, with 15 nucleotides matching TRBD2. Germline assignment: CDR1 SGHNT and CDR2 YENEEA. The CDR3 is made up of 17 amino acids. V trimming: 4 bases; J trimming: 5 bases; junction bases outside the gene matches: 7. The CDR3 reads CASSSGLAGGILDTQYF. CDR3 bases: TGTGCCAGCAGCTCCGGACTAGCGGGGGGGATCTTAGATACGCAGTATTTT.

The V call is TRBV27, the J call TRBJ2-2; possibly TRBD2 for D (7 bases). V gave up 7 bases and J gave up 2 bases, with 14 bases separating them. Germline V lookup: CDR1 MNHEY, CDR2 SMNVEV (reference sequence). The CDR3 runs 15 residues. The CDR3 region is CASKRGDTNTGELFF. The CDR3 region has the DNA TGTGCCAGCAAACGGGGGGACACCAACACCGGGGAGCTGTTTTTT.

This chain connects TRBV2 to TRBJ2-5; 13 nucleotides line up with TRBD2. The V and J ends lost 7 bases and 4 bases, in that order; junction bases with no gene match: 6. Looked up from germline, CDR1 is SNHLY and CDR2 is FYNNEI. The CDR3 has 15 residues. CDR3 DNA sequence: TGTGCCAGCATGGTACTAGCGGGGGGGCCAGAGACCCAGTACTTC. It specifies CASMVLAGGPETQYF.

This clone was seen only once. The V and J genes are TRBV18 and TRBJ1-2; the match to TRBD1 covers 8 bases. V lost 3 bases, J lost 6 bases, and 9 bases stayed unmatched. The CDR3 has 15 residues. Germline CDR1 and CDR2: KGHSH and LQKENI. The CDR3 nucleotides are TGTGCCAGCTCACCGAGGGACAGGTATACGGATGGCTACACCTTC. Translated: CASSPRDRYTDGYTF.

The V and J genes are TRBV4-2 and TRBJ2-4, with 7 bases matching TRBD2. The CDR3 spans 16 residues. The V segment lost 3 bases and the J segment 1 base; nucleotides outside the gene matches: 6. Germline CDR1 and CDR2: LGHNA and YNFKEQ. CDR3 DNA: TGTGCCAGCAGCCATTTGGGGGGGGATGCCAAAAACATTCAGTACTTC. Translated: CASSHLGGDAKNIQYF.

The V and J genes are TRBV3-1 (or the pseudogene TRBV3-2) and TRBJ1-4, with D possibly matching TRBD1 (6 bases). V was trimmed by 1 base and J by 6 bases, leaving 9 bases between them. The length of the CDR3 is 14 residues. The germline CDR1 and CDR2 sequences are LGHDT and YNNKEL (reference sequence). The CDR3 spells CASSQAQGHEKLFF. For the CDR3, the DNA is TGTGCCAGCAGCCAAGCACAGGGTCATGAAAAACTGTTTTTT.

The chain combines TRBV5-1 with TRBJ2-1; possible D gene TRBD1, 5 bases. There are 12 residues in the CDR3. CDR1 is SGHRS and CDR2 is YFSETQ in the germline V gene. Trimming left V 3 bases short and J 9 bases short, with 10 bases between. The CDR3 nucleotides read TGCGCCAGCAGCTCTCAGGGTGGTGAGCAGTTCTTC. It encodes CASSSQGGEQFF.

The table lists this clone with a count of one. The chain couples TRBV4-1 to TRBJ2-1, with 12 bases aligning to TRBD2. This CDR3 is 20 amino acids long. CDR1 is MGHRA, CDR2 YSYEKL, per germline. The V gene end was trimmed by 2 bases and the J gene end by 4 bases; junction bases not matched to a gene: 15. The CDR3 reads CASSQIRLAGAPLMYNEQFF. CDR3 nucleotides: TGCGCCAGCAGCCAAATCCGACTAGCGGGGGCCCCGTTGATGTACAATGAGCAGTTCTTC.

The V gene is TRBV19, the J gene TRBJ2-7; no firm D call. Germline CDR1 LNHDA, CDR2 SQIVND (reference sequence). The CDR3 runs to 14 residues. V was clipped by 3 bases and J by 2 bases, with 11 bases between them. In DNA, the CDR3 is TGTGCCAGTAGTATCCCCAGCAGGCCCTACGAGCAGTACTTC. Amino acids: CASSIPSRPYEQYF.

The chain's CDR3 is CASSPGGGAGVETQYF. For the CDR3, the DNA is TGTGCCAGCAGCCCGGGCGGAGGAGCGGGGGTGGAGACCCAGTACTTC. V and J are TRBV3-1 (or the pseudogene TRBV3-2) and TRBJ2-5; 8 bases line up with TRBD2. Germline assignment: CDR1 LGHDT and CDR2 YNNKEL (reference sequence). The CDR3 contains 16 residues. Losses at the gene ends were 4 bases for V and 5 bases for J; bases not matched to a gene: 12.

This clone occurred a few times. The chain is built from TRBV7-9 and TRBJ1-6; D is unclear. V lost 5 bases and J lost 4, with 12 bases in between. Germline assignment: CDR1 SEHNR and CDR2 FQNEAQ (reference sequence). CDR3 length equals 15 residues. The CDR3 DNA reads TGTGCCAGCAGCGCCCCGGGAGCATATAATTCACCCCTCCACTTT. The encoded protein is CASSAPGAYNSPLHF.

The chain combines TRBV5-1 with TRBJ1-2, with 7 bases fitting TRBD1. Trimming cost V 3 bases and J 3 bases; bases outside gene matches: 8. The germline CDR1 and CDR2 sequences are SGHRS and YFSETQ. The CDR3 consists of 15 residues. CDR3 region: CASSSLQGYDYGYTF. For the CDR3, the DNA is TGCGCCAGCAGCTCGTTACAGGGGTATGACTATGGCTACACCTTC.

The V gene is TRBV3-1 (or the pseudogene TRBV3-2), the J gene TRBJ1-2; 7 bases agree with TRBD1. With V trimmed by 1 base and J by 2 bases, 4 bases remained unmatched. Germline CDR1 and CDR2: LGHDT and YNNKEL (reference sequence). The CDR3 runs to 15 residues. CDR3 bases: TGTGCCAGCAGCCAAGTCGGACAGGAGAACTATGGCTACACCTTC. It yields the protein CASSQVGQENYGYTF.

This clone was seen only once. CDR3 protein: CASSLGQGVETQYF. The CDR3 DNA reads as TGCGCCAGCAGCTTGGGACAGGGGGTAGAGACCCAGTACTTC. The rearrangement links TRBV5-1 to TRBJ2-5; 9 positions match TRBD1. After removal of 0 bases from V and 4 bases from J, the junction contained 1 base not matched to a gene. The CDR3 is 14 amino acids. The germline V gene encodes CDR1 SGHRS and CDR2 YFSETQ. The full variable domain, with the rest looked up from reference TRBV5-1 and TRBJ2-5, is KAGVTQTPRYLIKTRGQQVTLSCSPISGHRSVSWYQQTPGQGLQFLFEYFSETQRNKGNFPGRFSGRQFSNSRSEMNVSTLELGDSALYLCASSLGQGVETQYFGPGTRLLVL.

J is TRBJ2-5 and V is TRBV11-1; 8 nucleotides match TRBD2. Germline CDR1 and CDR2: SGHAT and FQDESV (reference sequence). With 6 bases clipped from V and 5 bases from J, the junction kept 8 bases outside the gene matches. The CDR3 runs to 14 residues. CDR3 sequence reads: CASRPRGGLETQYF. CDR3 in DNA: TGTGCCAGCAGGCCTCGGGGGGGACTTGAGACCCAGTACTTC.

V gene TRBV5-4 combines with J gene TRBJ2-2; 7 nucleotides agree with TRBD1. Losses at the gene ends were 6 bases for V and 3 bases for J; bases not matched to a gene: 5. This CDR3 spans 14 amino acids. Germline CDR1 and CDR2: SGHNT and YYREEE (reference sequence). CDR3 nucleotide sequence: TGTGCCAGCACCAACAGGGGCGACACCGGGGAGCTGTTTTTT. This encodes CASTNRGDTGELFF.

This chain joins TRBV7-3 and TRBJ2-3; 7 nucleotides align to TRBD1. The CDR3 spans 15 residues. Per germline, CDR1 SGHTA and CDR2 FQGTGA. The trim removed 1 base at V and 3 bases at J, leaving 4 bases unmatched. The CDR3 DNA reads TGTGCCAGCAGCTTAAGACAGGGTGCGACAGATACGCAGTATTTT. Protein product: CASSLRQGATDTQYF.

To note about this clone: Other DNA sequences from this sample encode an identical CDR3 as well. The chain combines TRBV11-3 with TRBJ1-2, with 8 nucleotides matching TRBD1. The CDR3 spans 14 residues. Germline CDR1 is SGHNT and CDR2 is YENEEA. V was clipped by 5 bases and J by 5 bases; unmatched bases: 7. The CDR3 bases are TGTGCCAGCAGCCTTGGACAGGGATATTATGGCTACACCTTC. As protein: CASSLGQGYYGYTF.

This sequence joins TRBV7-9 and TRBJ1-4; 8 bases agree with TRBD1. The CDR3 is made up of 13 amino acids. Per germline, CDR1 SEHNR and CDR2 FQNEAQ (reference sequence). The V and J ends lost 5 bases and 8 bases, in that order; junction bases with no gene match: 4. CDR3 amino acids: CASSNRGKEKLFF. The CDR3 coding sequence is TGTGCCAGCAGCAACAGGGGGAAGGAAAAACTGTTTTTT.

The chain employs TRBV27 and TRBJ2-7; 12 bases match TRBD2. The J segment lost 2 bases and the V segment lost 6 bases, leaving 5 bases of the junction unmatched. Germline loops: CDR1 MNHEY, CDR2 SMNVEV (reference sequence). CDR3 length equals 15 residues. CDR3 sequence reads: CASRRTSGATYEQYF. The CDR3 coding sequence is TGTGCCAGCAGAAGGACTAGCGGGGCCACCTACGAGCAGTACTTC.

The chain employs TRBV24-1 and TRBJ2-1; no clear D gene. With 4 bases removed from V and 7 bases from J, the gap between germline ends came to 10 bases. CDR1 is KGHDR, CDR2 SFDVKD, per germline. The CDR3 totals 13 residues. The CDR3 DNA follows: TGTGCCACCAGTGACTCCCTGGCAAATGAGCAGTTCTTC. Translating it yields CATSDSLANEQFF.